A single sample gave rise to the 17 T cell receptor beta chains below, sequenced in a study of CD8 T cells in Susac syndrome (dated by TCRdb to about 2019). Library preparation was by the immunoSEQ multiplex PCR assay. RNA was extracted using the RNeasy kit, and roughly 0.5 to 1 ug of the RNA was reverse transcribed with random hexamers. Clones were called with MiXCR by TCRdb after fastp trimmed the public reads at Q25, and only in-frame beta chains were retained. Identical CDR3 proteins give one entry, which carries the most common genes and DNA. For this sample the table gives 200,000 to 250,000 distinct CDR3 sequences, of which around 96% were detected only once. Together, the top ten hold about 0.091% of the sample. The sequencing sample was made of CD4+ T cells from PBMCs. The receptor set was obtained from a human donor with multiple sclerosis.

J is TRBJ1-6 and V is TRBV6-1, with 9 bases that match TRBD1. Looked up from germline, CDR1 is MNHNS and CDR2 is SASEGT. Trimming removed 8 bases from V and 7 bases from J; junction bases left unmatched: 3. The CDR3 has 13 amino acids. CDR3 sequence (DNA): TGTGCCAGCCCCGGGACAGGGAATTCACCCCTCCACTTT. This translates into CASPGTGNSPLHF.

This clonotype was seen a single time. This chain links TRBV30 with TRBJ2-5, with TRBD2 matching 8 bases. With 5 bases clipped from V and 4 bases from J, the junction kept 6 bases outside the gene matches. Germline loops: CDR1 GTSNPN, CDR2 SVGIG (reference sequence). The CDR3 is 13 residues long. The CDR3 coding sequence is TGTGCCTGGTGTCCGGGACTAGTAGAGACCCAGTACTTC. Amino acid sequence: CAWCPGLVETQYF.

The chain recombines TRBV18 with TRBJ1-5; 11 bases line up with TRBD1. The CDR3 loop spans 19 amino acids. Germline CDR1 and CDR2: KGHSH and LQKENI. V shed 3 bases, J shed 3 bases, and the junction held 13 bases outside the gene matches. This CDR3 reads CASSPLPPTGQGVNQPQHF. The CDR3 DNA reads as TGTGCCAGCTCACCGCTCCCTCCGACGGGACAGGGGGTCAATCAGCCCCAGCATTTT.

This clonotype has only one observation. The chain couples TRBV12-3 or TRBV12-4 to TRBJ1-2; D gene uncertain. The CDR3 is 14 residues long. Trimming removed 5 bases from V and 5 bases from J, with 15 bases in between. DNA of the CDR3: TGTGCCAGCAGTACGAGGGTCCCCATTTATGGCTACACCTTC. Translated: CASSTRVPIYGYTF.

The CDR3 bases are TGTGCCAGCAGTGAAGGGGCTAGCACAGATACGCAGTATTTT. Translation gives CASSEGASTDTQYF. The chain employs TRBV27 and TRBJ2-3, with TRBD1 as a possible D gene (5 bases). The length of the CDR3 is 14 residues. V shed 5 bases and J shed 0 bases, with 9 bases lying between them. Germline CDR1 is MNHEY and CDR2 is SMNVEV (reference sequence).

The rearrangement links TRBV3-1 to TRBJ2-3; 14 nucleotides agree with TRBD2. This CDR3 is 18 amino acids long. Losses at the gene ends were 4 bases for V and 2 bases for J; bases not matched to a gene: 8. Germline V gives CDR1 LGHDT, CDR2 YNNKEL (reference sequence). The CDR3 DNA is TGTGCCAGCAGCCTGCAAGGACTAGCGGGAGGACCCACAGATACGCAGTATTTT. Translation: CASSLQGLAGGPTDTQYF.

This clonotype is a singleton in its sample. V usage is TRBV24-1 and J usage is TRBJ2-1; D is possibly TRBD1 or TRBD2 (6 bases each). V shed 3 bases and J shed 7 bases, with 15 bases lying between them. The CDR3 runs 15 residues. CDR1 and CDR2 from the germline V gene are KGHDR and SFDVKD. In DNA form, the CDR3 reads TGTGCCACCAGTGATCCGGGAGACAGGCAGAATGAGCAGTTCTTC. It translates to CATSDPGDRQNEQFF.

V is TRBV12-3 or TRBV12-4 and J is TRBJ2-1; D remains unclear. V lost 3 bases and J 4 bases, leaving 4 bases between the germline ends. The CDR3 runs 12 residues. The CDR3 nucleotides read TGTGCCAGCAGTTTTGCGTACAATGAGCAGTTCTTC. Encoded protein: CASSFAYNEQFF.

This chain links TRBV29-1 with TRBJ2-7; 7 nucleotides line up with TRBD2. Germline V gives CDR1 SQVTM, CDR2 ANQGSEA. The ends lost 6 bases at V and 7 bases at J; junction bases unmatched: 9. The CDR3 contains 12 residues. CDR3 region: CSVAGGSGEQYF. CDR3 sequence (DNA): TGCAGCGTAGCAGGCGGTAGCGGGGAGCAGTACTTC.

J is TRBJ2-5 and V is TRBV12-3 or TRBV12-4; the D is unclear. The CDR3 spans 12 residues. The V gene lost 3 bases and the J gene lost 5 bases, with 7 bases spanning the gap. The CDR3 sequence is CASSFSLETQYF. The DNA for the CDR3 is TGTGCCAGCAGTTTTTCCCTCGAGACCCAGTACTTC.

The rearrangement uses TRBV20-1 and TRBJ1-4; D is possibly TRBD1 (6 bases). The CDR3 spans 11 residues. Germline values: CDR1 DFQATT, CDR2 SNEGSKA (reference sequence). V gave up 6 bases and J gave up 8 bases, with 10 bases separating them. The CDR3 region has the DNA TGCAGTGCCCATACAGGGGAAAAACTGTTTTTT. Protein sequence: CSAHTGEKLFF.

CDR3 protein: CASSLSWLGGELFF. CDR3 nucleotides: TGCGCCAGCAGCTTGTCGTGGTTGGGCGGGGAGCTGTTTTTT. The rearrangement uses TRBV5-1 and TRBJ2-2; D is uncertain. The length of the CDR3 is 14 residues. The V gene lost 1 base and the J gene lost 7 bases, with 11 bases spanning the gap. Looked up from germline, CDR1 is SGHRS and CDR2 is YFSETQ.

This sequence joins TRBV7-9 and TRBJ2-5; no firm D call. Germline lookup yields CDR1 SEHNR and CDR2 FQNEAQ (reference sequence). The CDR3 runs to 11 residues. With 8 bases removed from V and 0 bases from J, the gap between germline ends came to 4 bases. This CDR3 reads CASQYQETQYF. DNA for the CDR3: TGTGCCAGCCAATACCAAGAGACCCAGTACTTC.

The chain is built from TRBV20-1 and TRBJ2-1; D perhaps matches TRBD2 (7 bases). This CDR3 contains 15 residues. Trimming cost V 5 bases and J 6 bases, with 20 bases left between them. Germline CDR1 and CDR2: DFQATT and SNEGSKA (reference sequence). DNA of the CDR3: TGCAGTGCTCCGAACCCGAGGGGGGGCTCCAATGAGCAGTTCTTC. Protein product: CSAPNPRGGSNEQFF.

This chain links TRBV2 with TRBJ2-7; weak D call: TRBD1 (6 bases). Germline CDR1 reads SNHLY; CDR2 reads FYNNEI. The V gene lost 4 bases and the J gene lost 2 bases, with 9 bases spanning the gap. The CDR3 has 13 amino acids. Here the CDR3 reads CASSGGHTYEQYF. In DNA form, the CDR3 reads TGTGCCAGCAGTGGGGGACACACCTACGAGCAGTACTTC.

This clonotype was seen once. The V gene is TRBV12-3 or TRBV12-4, the J gene TRBJ1-1, with 7 bases matching TRBD1. The V segment lost 4 bases and the J segment 6 bases; nucleotides outside the gene matches: 5. The CDR3 has 13 residues. In DNA form, the CDR3 reads TGTGCCAGCAGTTACAGGGGTTCCGCTGAAGCTTTCTTT. As protein: CASSYRGSAEAFF.

The chain uses TRBV20-1 and TRBJ2-1; D remains unclear. V lost 0 bases and J 0 bases, leaving 12 bases between the germline ends. The CDR3 has 16 residues. Germline V gene data show CDR1 as DFQATT and CDR2 as SNEGSKA (reference sequence). CDR3 sequence (DNA): TGCAGTGCTAGAGATCAGGCCGGTAGCTCCTACAATGAGCAGTTCTTC. Translated, it gives CSARDQAGSSYNEQFF.